This T cell receptor beta chain emerged from a study of blood T cells in healthy people across ages. Together with a sample-barcoded 5' primer, a J-beta primer mix was included in a second PCR lasting about 7 to 11 cycles. Each CDR3 protein gets one entry after TCRdb re-called the 5' RACE reads with MiXCR. Of about 570,000 distinct CDR3 sequences detected, roughly a quarter appear once; the ten largest clones hold around a sixth. This TCR was sampled from a woman aged 65 to 85 in good health. The sequenced sample was blood.

In nucleotides, the CDR3 is TGTGCCAGCAGCTTAGTGGGCCGGGGGGCCACAGATACGCAGTATTTT. This encodes CASSLVGRGATDTQYF. V gene TRBV11-1 combines with J gene TRBJ2-3; D perhaps matches TRBD2 (7 bases). In germline, CDR1 is SGHAT, CDR2 FQDESV (reference sequence). V lost 1 base to trimming and J lost 2 bases, with 13 bases between them. This CDR3 region has 16 residues.